Listed below are T cell receptor beta chains from one sample, sequenced in a study of STAT3 mutations in large granular lymphocyte leukemia. Only in-frame clones appear in the TCRdb table, and some are missing; sequencing was by immunoSEQ multiplex PCR. This table has approximately 10,000 clones, roughly 91% appearing once. Material for sequencing was peripheral blood mononuclear cells. Source of these receptors: a man between 60 and 75 years old with T-cell large granular lymphocyte leukemia. Some clones in this sample may be carry-over from other donors' samples. Each CDR3 is given with its conserved first and last residue. The D gene is left open where the match is weak. The size field is filled for only some rows; it gives once, few, many or a size class.

TRBV4-2	.	TRBD2	TRBJ2-7	CASSPGGTSAIEEYF	TGTGCCAGCAGCCCAGGAGGGACTAGCGCTATCGAGGAGTACTTC
TRBV28	.	TRBD1	TRBJ1-5	CASSRGQGRNQPQHF	TGTGCCAGCAGCCGGGGACAGGGACGCAATCAGCCCCAGCATTTT
TRBV7-8	.	TRBD2	TRBJ2-5	CASTPNPPSGRQETQYF	TGTGCCAGCACCCCCAATCCCCCTAGCGGACGCCAAGAGACCCAGTACTTC
TRBV29-1	.	.	TRBJ2-5	CSVGGVQETQYF	TGCAGCGTTGGGGGGGTCCAAGAGACCCAGTACTTC
TRBV29-1	.	.	TRBJ2-7	CSVEEFGGQYEQYF	TGCAGCGTTGAAGAGTTCGGGGGGCAATACGAGCAGTACTTC
TRBV27	.	TRBD2	TRBJ2-2	CASSLSFSGKSTGELFF	TGTGCCAGCAGTTTATCCTTCAGCGGGAAAAGCACCGGGGAGCTGTTTTTT
TRBV18	.	.	TRBJ2-1	CASTPGLAYNEQFF	TGTGCCAGCACCCCGGGACTGGCATACAATGAGCAGTTCTTC
TRBV6-5	.	TRBD1	TRBJ2-7	CASSSPGGPYEQYF	TGTGCCAGCAGCTCGCCAGGGGGCCCCTACGAGCAGTACTTC
TRBV6-6	.	.	TRBJ2-1	CASTVLGGHPEHEQFF	TGTGCCAGCACAGTTCTTGGGGGACACCCTGAGCATGAGCAGTTCTTC
TRBV18	once	TRBD2	TRBJ2-1	CASSATSGILGEQFF	TGTGCCAGCTCAGCGACTAGCGGGATACTGGGGGAGCAGTTCTTC
TRBV11-3	.	.	TRBJ2-3	CASSRGADTQYF	TGTGCCAGCAGCCGAGGGGCAGATACGCAGTATTTT
TRBV29-1	.	TRBD2	TRBJ2-1	CSVISGSSYNEQFF	TGCAGCGTTATTAGCGGGAGCTCCTACAATGAGCAGTTCTTC
TRBV9	.	.	TRBJ2-1	CASSVVASSEQFF	TGTGCCAGCAGCGTCGTAGCGTCGTCCGAGCAGTTCTTC
TRBV30	few	TRBD1	TRBJ1-2	CAWQTGILDTF	TGTGCCTGGCAGACAGGGATCTTGGATACCTTC
TRBV9	.	.	TRBJ1-2	CASSVAAQGSPGGYTF	TGTGCCAGCAGCGTAGCTGCCCAGGGATCCCCGGGTGGCTACACCTTC
TRBV28	.	.	TRBJ2-7	CASSPHVGGERLYEQYF	TGTGCCAGCAGCCCTCATGTCGGGGGAGAAAGGTTGTACGAGCAGTACTTC
TRBV19	.	TRBD1	TRBJ2-7	CASSSSPGQGGEAGEQYF	TGTGCCAGTAGTTCCTCGCCGGGACAGGGGGGCGAAGCTGGCGAGCAGTACTTC
TRBV10-2	.	.	TRBJ2-1	CASSPTRNVLNEQFF	TGCGCCAGCAGCCCAACAAGAAATGTTTTGAATGAGCAGTTCTTC
TRBV9	few	.	TRBJ2-7	CASSVDLGRAYEQYF	TGTGCCAGCAGCGTAGACCTAGGCCGCGCCTACGAGCAGTACTTC
TRBV29-1	.	TRBD1	TRBJ1-2	CSVVGGPNRDRTYYGYTF	TGCAGCGTTGTGGGGGGCCCTAATAGGGACAGGACTTACTATGGCTACACCTTC
TRBV9	.	.	TRBJ2-5	CASSAQETQYF	TGTGCCAGCAGCGCCCAAGAGACCCAGTACTTC
TRBV5-1	.	TRBD1	TRBJ1-1	CASSLAGTGTLMNTEAFF	TGCGCCAGCAGCTTGGCGGGGACAGGGACATTAATGAACACTGAAGCTTTCTTT
TRBV9	.	.	TRBJ1-2	CASSATWGQNYGYTF	TGTGCCAGCAGCGCGACCTGGGGGCAGAACTATGGCTACACCTTC
TRBV30	.	TRBD2	TRBJ2-7	CAWSPGGTYEQYF	TGTGCCTGGAGTCCGGGAGGGACCTACGAGCAGTACTTC
TRBV7-9	.	.	TRBJ1-3	CASSRTGSTKGNTIYF	TGTGCCAGCAGCCGAACAGGGTCTACCAAGGGAAACACCATATATTTT
TRBV13	.	TRBD2	TRBJ2-1	CASSLYVRTSGRTSYNEQFF	TGTGCCAGCAGCTTATACGTCCGGACTAGCGGGAGGACTTCCTACAATGAGCAGTTCTTC
TRBV27	.	TRBD2	TRBJ2-1	CASSFRILLADYNEQFF	TGTGCCAGCAGTTTTCGTATCCTACTAGCGGACTACAATGAGCAGTTCTTC
TRBV29-1	.	TRBD2	TRBJ2-1	CSVERLAGAEAYNEQFF	TGCAGCGTTGAGAGGCTAGCGGGAGCCGAAGCCTACAATGAGCAGTTCTTC
TRBV7-9	.	TRBD1	TRBJ2-5	CASSLVGTGQETQYF	TGTGCCAGCAGCTTAGTGGGGACAGGGCAAGAGACCCAGTACTTC
TRBV6-5	.	TRBD1	TRBJ1-1	CASRDGQAPTEAFF	TGTGCCAGCAGGGACGGACAGGCCCCCACTGAAGCTTTCTTT
TRBV6-6	.	.	TRBJ2-5	CASSLSGFQETQYF	TGTGCCAGCAGCTTAAGCGGGTTTCAAGAGACCCAGTACTTC
TRBV9	.	.	TRBJ1-1	CASTRSVRSGTEAFF	TGTGCCTCCACCCGCTCAGTGCGGAGCGGCACTGAAGCTTTCTTT
TRBV6-1	.	.	TRBJ2-5	CASSQGWETQYF	TGTGCCAGCTCCCAGGGGTGGGAGACCCAGTACTTC
TRBV10-1	once	.	TRBJ2-7	CASSEGPSYEQYF	TGCGCCAGCAGTGAGGGACCCTCATACGAGCAGTACTTC
TRBV30	.	.	TRBJ1-1	CAWSGGASGTEAFF	TGTGCCTGGAGTGGTGGGGCGTCTGGGACTGAAGCTTTCTTT
TRBV30	.	.	TRBJ1-2	CAWRKGGYTF	TGTGCCTGGAGAAAGGGTGGCTACACCTTC
TRBV10-1	few	.	TRBJ2-2	CASSVQITGELFF	TGCGCCAGCAGTGTTCAGATCACCGGGGAGCTGTTTTTT
TRBV11-2	.	.	TRBJ2-1	CASRSRGIVVGKFF	TGTGCCAGCAGATCGAGGGGTATAGTAGTCGGAAAGTTCTTC
TRBV7-2	.	TRBD2	TRBJ2-7	CASSSPRTSGRYRRNEQYF	TGTGCCAGCAGCTCCCCGAGGACTAGCGGGAGGTACCGGCGGAACGAGCAGTACTTC
TRBV29-1	.	.	TRBJ1-1	CSGTGHGGSNTEAFF	TGCAGCGGCACGGGACACGGGGGGTCCAACACTGAAGCTTTCTTT
TRBV7-3	.	TRBD1	TRBJ1-1	CASSWTGETEAFF	TGTGCCAGCAGCTGGACAGGGGAAACTGAAGCTTTCTTT
TRBV7-3	.	TRBD2	TRBJ2-1	CASSLTSGPFNEQFF	TGTGCCAGCAGCCTCACTAGCGGCCCCTTCAATGAGCAGTTCTTC
TRBV5-1	.	TRBD1	TRBJ1-1	CASIPDTGGDTEAFF	TGCGCCAGCATCCCCGATACAGGGGGCGACACTGAAGCTTTCTTT
TRBV5-4	.	.	TRBJ2-7	CASSFLGGYEQYF	TGTGCCAGCAGTTTCCTCGGGGGCTACGAGCAGTACTTC
TRBV18	.	.	TRBJ1-1	CASSEGLNTEAFF	TGTGCCAGCTCGGAGGGCTTGAACACTGAAGCTTTCTTT
TRBV19	.	.	TRBJ2-7	CASGASRIREQYF	TGTGCCAGTGGGGCCTCCCGAATCAGAGAGCAGTACTTC
TRBV18	.	TRBD2	TRBJ2-7	CASSRGLAGAPYEQYF	TGTGCCAGCTCCCGGGGACTAGCGGGAGCCCCCTACGAGCAGTACTTC
TRBV27	.	TRBD2	TRBJ2-7	CASSLGGGYEQYF	TGTGCCAGCAGTTTAGGGGGGGGCTACGAGCAGTACTTC
TRBV27	.	.	TRBJ1-5	CASSFYSNQPQHF	TGTGCCAGCAGTTTCTATAGCAATCAGCCCCAGCATTTT
TRBV5-4	.	.	TRBJ1-1	CASSHAGSRVGTEAFF	TGTGCCAGCAGCCACGCAGGGTCTAGGGTGGGCACTGAAGCTTTCTTT
TRBV5-1	.	.	TRBJ2-5	CASSAPTSSSETQYF	TGCGCCAGCAGCGCTCCGACTAGTTCCTCGGAGACCCAGTACTTC
TRBV5-1	.	.	TRBJ2-7	CASSLGPVGVLEEQYF	TGCGCCAGCAGCTTGGGCCCCGTGGGGGTACTTGAGGAGCAGTACTTC
TRBV7-2	.	TRBD2	TRBJ2-1	CASSLALLAGGNEQFF	TGTGCCAGCAGCTTAGCGTTGTTAGCGGGAGGGAATGAGCAGTTCTTC
TRBV6-6	.	TRBD2	TRBJ2-7	CASSSSGSGYEQYF	TGTGCCAGCAGCTCTAGCGGGAGCGGCTACGAGCAGTACTTC